Presented here are 16 T cell receptor beta chains from one specimen sequenced in a study of shared clonotypes between healthy human individuals. Produced via immunoSEQ multiplex PCR; TCRdb's table is partial and in-frame only. The profile shows roughly 1,100,000 clones, 65% to 80% of them singletons. The sequenced sample was memory CD4+ T cells sorted from blood. As to subset: CD45RA-negative fraction. All receptors come from a man between 18 and 29 years old in good health.

V usage is TRBV21-1 and J usage is TRBJ1-1. TRBV21-1 is classified as a pseudogene. This CDR3 has 16 residues. This CDR3 is CASSKVANTPNTEAFF. The CDR3 bases are TGTGCCAGCAGCAAAGTAGCGAACACCCCGAACACTGAAGCTTTCTTT.

J is TRBJ2-7 and V is TRBV28, with D uncertain. CDR1 and CDR2 (germline): MDHEN, SYDVKM. This CDR3 has 11 amino acids. V was shortened by 2 bases and J by 4 bases, with 3 bases between the two germline ends. CDR3 bases: TGTGCCAGCAGTTTACAATACGAGCAGTACTTC. Protein product: CASSLQYEQYF.

This chain connects TRBV27 to TRBJ1-5, with TRBD1 as a possible D gene (5 bases). Germline CDR1 MNHEY, CDR2 SMNVEV (reference sequence). The CDR3 has 14 residues. V was pared by 5 bases and J by 2 bases, with 10 bases between. The CDR3 here is CASSSMGGNQPQHF. DNA of the CDR3: TGTGCCAGCAGTAGTATGGGGGGCAATCAGCCCCAGCATTTT.

The rearrangement links TRBV29-1 to TRBJ2-3; D ambiguous. CDR1 is SQVTM, CDR2 ANQGSEA, per germline. The ends were cut back, 6 bases at V and 5 bases at J, with 9 bases in the middle. The CDR3 covers 11 residues. The CDR3 is CSVFPGDTQYF. CDR3 DNA sequence: TGCAGCGTGTTCCCTGGAGATACGCAGTATTTT.

The chain links TRBV29-1 to TRBJ2-7; D is unresolved. V shed 5 bases and J shed 5 bases, with 13 bases lying between them. This CDR3 has 12 residues. Germline CDR1 is SQVTM and CDR2 is ANQGSEA. DNA for the CDR3: TGCAGCGTTCACCGTACTGTCGACGAGCAGTACTTC. Amino acids: CSVHRTVDEQYF.

The gene calls are TRBV18 and TRBJ1-1; a weak D match, TRBD1 (6 bases). V lost 3 bases and J 5 bases, leaving 16 bases between the germline ends. The CDR3 sequence is 15 residues long. Per the germline V gene, CDR1 is KGHSH and CDR2 is LQKENI. The CDR3 loop is CASSPETGIGTEAFF. CDR3 nucleotides: TGTGCCAGCTCACCGGAGACAGGAATTGGGACTGAAGCTTTCTTT.

This chain uses TRBV28 with TRBJ2-5; D possibly corresponds to TRBD2 (6 bases). The germline V gene has CDR1 MDHEN and CDR2 SYDVKM. V lost 6 bases to trimming and J lost 9 bases, with 17 bases between them. There are 13 residues in the CDR3. The CDR3, as DNA: TGTGCCAGCAGCCTGACCCGCCGGGAGTCCCAGTACTTC. Its translation: CASSLTRRESQYF. The variable domain in full, with the rest retrieved from reference TRBV28 and TRBJ2-5, is DVKVTQSSRYLVKRTGEKVFLECVQDMDHENMFWYRQDPGLGLRLIYFSYDVKMKEKGDIPEGYSVSREKKERFSLILESASTNQTSMYLCASSLTRRESQYFGPGTRLLVL.

The chain is built from TRBV15 and TRBJ1-5; D not certain. V was pared by 5 bases and J by 3 bases, with 5 bases between. There are 12 residues in the CDR3. Per the germline V gene, CDR1 is LNHNV and CDR2 is YYDKDF (reference sequence). CDR3 loop: CATSRPNQPQHF. CDR3 DNA sequence: TGTGCCACCAGCCGACCCAATCAGCCCCAGCATTTT.

This chain joins TRBV27 and TRBJ1-5; the D is unclear. This CDR3 contains 16 residues. Germline assignment: CDR1 MNHEY and CDR2 SMNVEV (reference sequence). The V and J ends lost 5 bases and 6 bases respectively, with 20 bases between them. The CDR3 loop reads CASSRSPDRGIQPQHF. DNA for the CDR3: TGTGCCAGCAGTAGAAGTCCGGACCGAGGCATTCAGCCCCAGCATTTT.

The chain carries TRBV5-1 and TRBJ1-6, with a tentative D call TRBD1 (5 bases). CDR3 length: 19 amino acids. Germline values: CDR1 SGHRS, CDR2 YFSETQ. V dropped 1 base and J dropped 3 bases, with 20 bases sitting between them. The CDR3: CASSLRERSTVIYNSPLHF. CDR3 DNA: TGCGCCAGCAGCTTGCGGGAGAGGTCGACAGTAATCTATAATTCACCCCTCCACTTT.

This clone has only a few counts. The chain couples TRBV19 to TRBJ2-7; tentatively, D is TRBD2 (6 bases). The CDR3 loop spans 12 amino acids. CDR1 is LNHDA and CDR2 is SQIVND in the germline V gene (reference sequence). The V end was cut by 5 bases, the J end by 8 bases, with 13 bases between. The CDR3 DNA is TGTGCCAGTAGTCCGGCGGGAAGAAAGCAGTACTTC. This encodes CASSPAGRKQYF.

The chain has TRBV4-2 and TRBJ1-5; the D gene is possibly TRBD1 (5 bases). From germline, CDR1 is LGHNA and CDR2 YNFKEQ. The CDR3 is 16 amino acids. V lost 0 bases, J lost 7 bases, and 16 bases lay in between. CDR3 sequence: CASSQEATSWGQPQHF. The CDR3 DNA follows: TGTGCCAGCAGCCAAGAGGCCACTTCATGGGGGCAGCCCCAGCATTTT.

The chain joins TRBV11-2 to TRBJ2-2; D is undetermined. CDR1 and CDR2 from the germline V gene are SGHAT and FQNNGV. This CDR3 has 13 amino acids. Between the trimmed V and J ends, which lost 3 bases and 5 bases, there was a span of 7 bases. The CDR3 loop is CASSFDLTGELFF. CDR3 sequence (DNA): TGTGCCAGCAGCTTTGATCTGACCGGGGAGCTGTTTTTT.

The chain carries TRBV28 and TRBJ2-3; 14 bases line up with TRBD2. The trim removed 5 bases at V and 0 bases at J, leaving 10 bases unmatched. The CDR3 loop spans 19 amino acids. Germline V lookup: CDR1 MDHEN, CDR2 SYDVKM. CDR3 region: CASSGRGTSGGLSTDTQYF. CDR3 DNA: TGTGCCAGCAGTGGACGAGGGACTAGCGGGGGCCTCAGCACAGATACGCAGTATTTT.

This clone was observed a few times. V and J are TRBV6-1 and TRBJ1-6, with unresolved D. V dropped 0 bases and J dropped 7 bases, with 7 bases sitting between them. CDR3 length equals 14 residues. Looked up from germline, CDR1 is MNHNS and CDR2 is SASEGT. The CDR3 loop reads CASSEAPVNSPLHF. The CDR3, as DNA: TGTGCCAGCAGTGAAGCACCGGTGAATTCACCCCTCCACTTT.

The J gene is TRBJ2-4, the V gene TRBV6-1; the D is unclear. The CDR3 is 15 amino acids. CDR1 is MNHNS and CDR2 is SASEGT in the germline V gene. Deletions cut 6 bases from V and 0 bases from J, with 12 bases between. The CDR3, as DNA: TGTGCCAGCAGCCCTAGTCAGATAGCCAAAAACATTCAGTACTTC. Its protein is CASSPSQIAKNIQYF.